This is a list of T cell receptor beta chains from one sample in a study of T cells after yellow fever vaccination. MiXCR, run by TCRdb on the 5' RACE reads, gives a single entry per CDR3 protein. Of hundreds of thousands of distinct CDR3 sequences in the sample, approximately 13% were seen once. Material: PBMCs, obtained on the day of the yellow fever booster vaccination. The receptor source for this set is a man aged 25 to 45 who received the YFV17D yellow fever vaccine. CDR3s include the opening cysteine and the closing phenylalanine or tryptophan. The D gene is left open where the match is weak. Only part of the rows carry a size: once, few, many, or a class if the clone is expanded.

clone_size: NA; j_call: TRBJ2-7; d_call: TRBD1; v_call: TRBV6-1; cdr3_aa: CASRNGQGSYEQYF; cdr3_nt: TGTGCCAGCAGAAATGGACAGGGCTCCTACGAGCAGTACTTC
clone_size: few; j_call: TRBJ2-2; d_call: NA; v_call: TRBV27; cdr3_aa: CASSFAAPTGELFF; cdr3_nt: TGTGCCAGCAGTTTTGCAGCGCCCACCGGGGAGCTGTTTTTT
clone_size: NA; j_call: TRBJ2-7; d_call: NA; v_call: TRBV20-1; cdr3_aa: CSAARSYEQYF; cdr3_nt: TGCAGTGCCGCTAGATCCTACGAGCAGTACTTC
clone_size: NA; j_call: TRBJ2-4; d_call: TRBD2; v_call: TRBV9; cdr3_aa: CASSPGLAGGMDIQYF; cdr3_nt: TGTGCCAGCAGTCCGGGACTAGCGGGGGGGATGGACATTCAGTACTTC
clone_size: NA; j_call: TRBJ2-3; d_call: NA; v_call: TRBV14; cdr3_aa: CASSVGGRTDTQYF; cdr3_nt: TGTGCCAGCAGTGTCGGCGGTCGCACAGATACGCAGTATTTT
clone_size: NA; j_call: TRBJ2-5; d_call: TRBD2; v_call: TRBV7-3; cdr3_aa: CTSSPKRGAEETQYF; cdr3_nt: TGTACCAGCAGCCCTAAGCGGGGGGCGGAAGAGACCCAGTACTTC
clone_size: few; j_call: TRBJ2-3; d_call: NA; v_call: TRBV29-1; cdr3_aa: CSVSGADTQYF; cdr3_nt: TGCAGCGTTTCAGGGGCAGATACGCAGTATTTT
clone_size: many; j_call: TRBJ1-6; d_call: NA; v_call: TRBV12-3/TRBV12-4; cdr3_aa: CASSLGGSNFSPLHF; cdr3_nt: TGTGCCAGCAGTTTAGGAGGGTCGAACTTTTCACCCCTCCACTTT
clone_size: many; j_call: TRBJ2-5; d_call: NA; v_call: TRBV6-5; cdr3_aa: CASSYSAGQQETQYF; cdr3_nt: TGTGCCAGCAGTTACTCTGCGGGGCAACAAGAGACCCAGTACTTC
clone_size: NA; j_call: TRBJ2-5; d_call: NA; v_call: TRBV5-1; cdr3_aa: CASSLPTGLTQETQYF; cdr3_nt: TGCGCCAGCAGCTTACCAACAGGGCTAACCCAAGAGACCCAGTACTTC
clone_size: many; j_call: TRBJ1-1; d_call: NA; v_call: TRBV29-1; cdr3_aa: CSVHLMNTEAFF; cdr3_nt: TGCAGCGTTCATCTCATGAACACTGAAGCTTTCTTT
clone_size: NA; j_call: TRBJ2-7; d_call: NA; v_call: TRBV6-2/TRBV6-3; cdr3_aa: CASRLRDSYYEQYF; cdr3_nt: TGTGCCAGCAGACTCCGGGACTCCTACTACGAGCAGTACTTC
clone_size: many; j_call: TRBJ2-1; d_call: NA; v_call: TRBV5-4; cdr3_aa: CASSLSSYNEQFF; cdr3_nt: TGTGCCAGCAGCTTGAGCTCCTACAATGAGCAGTTCTTC
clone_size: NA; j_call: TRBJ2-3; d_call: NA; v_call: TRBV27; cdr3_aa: CASMYAGTKGTDTQYF; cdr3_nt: TGTGCCAGCATGTATGCCGGGACCAAAGGCACAGATACGCAGTATTTT
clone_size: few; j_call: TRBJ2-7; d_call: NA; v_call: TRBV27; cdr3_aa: CASSFLGQEASYEQYF; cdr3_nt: TGTGCCAGCAGTTTTCTCGGGCAGGAAGCCTCCTACGAGCAGTACTTC